One and the same sample provided the 27 T cell receptor beta chains below, sequenced in a study of T-cell reconstitution after alpha-beta-depleted transplantation in children. For TCRbeta, the library was prepared with unique molecular identifiers. Each CDR3 protein gets one entry after TCRdb re-called the PCR reads with MiXCR. The profile shows roughly 90,000 distinct CDR3 sequences, approximately 12% of them singletons. The sample here was PBMCs from the stem cell graft donor, taken from the stem cell graft. These receptors were collected from a human donor who donated a stem cell graft to a child with inherited bone marrow failure.

This clonotype was observed at least ten times. This chain connects TRBV6-5 to TRBJ2-2; weak D call: TRBD2 (7 bases). CDR1 is MNHEY and CDR2 is SVGAGI in the germline V gene. CDR3 length: 15 residues. The V and J ends lost 2 bases and 6 bases respectively, with 13 bases between them. The CDR3 DNA sequence: TGTGCCAGCAGTTACGGGGGGGCGGGCGCCGGGGAGCTGTTTTTT. It is translated as CASSYGGAGAGELFF.

This clonotype was detected many times. V usage is TRBV7-9 and J usage is TRBJ2-3; D remains unclear. With 1 base removed from V and 0 bases from J, the gap between germline ends came to 8 bases. CDR3 length: 15 amino acids. The germline CDR1 and CDR2 sequences are SEHNR and FQNEAQ (reference sequence). CDR3 residues: CASSLDNGSTDTQYF. CDR3 DNA sequence: TGTGCCAGCAGCTTAGATAACGGGAGCACAGATACGCAGTATTTT.

This clonotype was seen ten or more times. The chain couples TRBV15 to TRBJ2-2; D is uncertain. Looked up from germline, CDR1 is LNHNV and CDR2 is YYDKDF (reference sequence). Trimming shortened V by 1 base and J by 2 bases, and 2 bases separated the two germline ends. This CDR3 region has 13 residues. The DNA of the CDR3 is TGTGCCACCAGCAGAGCCAACACCGGGGAGCTGTTTTTT. This gives the protein CATSRANTGELFF.

This clonotype was seen many times. The chain joins TRBV5-1 to TRBJ2-5; 7 nucleotides align to TRBD1. CDR3 size: 16 residues. The germline V gene encodes CDR1 SGHRS and CDR2 YFSETQ. Trimming at V came to 2 bases and at J to 4 bases, leaving 11 bases not matched to a gene. The CDR3 DNA follows: TGCGCCAGCAGCTTAGAACCGACAGGGTTAGGAGAGACCCAGTACTTC. Protein product: CASSLEPTGLGETQYF.

This clonotype showed up just a few times. The J gene is TRBJ2-7, the V gene TRBV5-1; 10 bases align to TRBD1. The trim removed 4 bases at V and 5 bases at J, leaving 6 bases unmatched. CDR3 length equals 14 residues. The germline CDR1 and CDR2 sequences are SGHRS and YFSETQ. The CDR3 region has the DNA TGCGCCAGCAGCCAGACAGGGGGCGGAGACGAGCAGTACTTC. This codes for CASSQTGGGDEQYF.

This clonotype was seen ten or more times. J is TRBJ2-5 and V is TRBV20-1; D is unresolved. The CDR3 extends over 14 amino acids. V gave up 0 bases and J gave up 2 bases, with 10 bases separating them. Germline lookup yields CDR1 DFQATT and CDR2 SNEGSKA (reference sequence). This chain's CDR3 is CSARDRRNQETQYF. DNA for the CDR3: TGCAGTGCTAGAGATCGTAGGAATCAAGAGACCCAGTACTTC.

This chain uses TRBV24-1 with TRBJ1-5, with TRBD1 as a possible D gene (5 bases). Germline lookup yields CDR1 KGHDR and CDR2 SFDVKD. The CDR3 contains 11 residues. The V gene lost 6 bases and the J gene lost 10 bases, with 9 bases spanning the gap. DNA of the CDR3: TGTGCCACCAGTTCTGGGGGACCCCAGCATTTT. Amino acids: CATSSGGPQHF.

This clonotype was detected many times. The genes are TRBV6-2 or TRBV6-3 and TRBJ2-1; D is ambiguous. Looked up from germline, CDR1 is MNHEY and CDR2 is SVGEGT. V was trimmed by 7 bases and J by 8 bases, leaving 9 bases between them. CDR3 length equals 11 residues. DNA of the CDR3: TGTGCCAGCACCCGCGGCCATGAGCAGTTCTTC. Protein: CASTRGHEQFF.

This sequence joins TRBV29-1 and TRBJ1-1, with D unresolved. Germline V gene data show CDR1 as SQVTM and CDR2 as ANQGSEA. The CDR3 totals 12 residues. V was clipped by 6 bases and J by 6 bases, with 14 bases between them. CDR3 in amino acids: CSVKTEIAEAFF. CDR3 sequence (DNA): TGCAGCGTCAAGACCGAAATCGCTGAAGCTTTCTTT.

This clonotype was seen many times. The chain has TRBV20-1 and TRBJ2-3; the match to TRBD2 covers 12 bases. The V gene's germline CDR1 is DFQATT and CDR2 SNEGSKA (reference sequence). V lost 6 bases to trimming and J lost 2 bases; unmatched junction nucleotides: 3. This CDR3 contains 14 residues. CDR3 DNA sequence: TGCAGTGCAGGACTAGCGGGGATCACAGATACGCAGTATTTT. Translating gives CSAGLAGITDTQYF.

This clonotype was picked up many times. The rearrangement joins TRBV4-1 to TRBJ1-1; the D is unclear. Germline V gene data show CDR1 as MGHRA and CDR2 as YSYEKL. V was clipped by 4 bases and J by 3 bases, with 18 bases between them. The CDR3 length is 16 residues. CDR3 sequence (DNA): TGCGCCAGCAGCCGAAGTCTTTCCAGGAGGGACACTGAAGCTTTCTTT. This encodes CASSRSLSRRDTEAFF.

This clonotype was seen at least ten times. V usage is TRBV10-3 and J usage is TRBJ2-7, with TRBD2 as a possible D gene (6 bases). Germline V gene data show CDR1 as ENHRY and CDR2 as SYGVKD. V was clipped by 2 bases and J by 0 bases, with 8 bases between them. The CDR3 covers 14 residues. The CDR3 here is CAISEGGNSYEQYF. CDR3 nucleotides: TGTGCCATCAGTGAGGGCGGGAACTCCTACGAGCAGTACTTC.

This clonotype was seen many times. The chain uses TRBV6-2 or TRBV6-3 and TRBJ2-1, with 8 bases matching TRBD1. V gave up 8 bases and J gave up 9 bases; unmatched junction bases: 18. The CDR3 extends over 16 amino acids. Germline-derived CDR1 and CDR2 are MNHEY and SVGEGT. CDR3 amino acids: CASAPNSQGAYPEQFF. CDR3 nucleotide sequence: TGTGCCAGCGCCCCAAATTCGCAGGGGGCGTATCCTGAGCAGTTCTTC.

This clonotype occurred many times. This sequence joins TRBV5-5 and TRBJ2-7; D is uncertain. The CDR3 has 14 amino acids. The V gene lost 0 bases and the J gene lost 7 bases, with 14 bases spanning the gap. Looked up from germline, CDR1 is SGHKS and CDR2 is YYEKEE (reference sequence). CDR3 DNA sequence: TGTGCCAGCAGCTTGGGGGTCGCCCAACGGGAGCAGTACTTC. It is translated as CASSLGVAQREQYF.

CDR3 protein: CASRFLGLAGAEQFF. For the CDR3, the DNA is TGTGCCAGCAGATTCCTCGGACTAGCGGGAGCTGAGCAGTTCTTC. J is TRBJ2-1 and V is TRBV6-2 or TRBV6-3; 13 positions match TRBD2. V shed 6 bases, J shed 9 bases, and the junction held 8 bases outside the gene matches. The CDR3 spans 15 residues. Germline CDR1 is MNHEY and CDR2 is SVGEGT.

The chain recombines TRBV12-3 or TRBV12-4 with TRBJ2-5, with TRBD2 matching 9 bases. CDR3 length: 15 amino acids. V lost 6 bases and J lost 3; bases outside the gene matches: 8. As DNA, the CDR3 is TGTGCCAGCAGCCCCGGGACTAGCCAGAAAGAGACCCAGTACTTC. As protein: CASSPGTSQKETQYF.

The chain couples TRBV3-1 to TRBJ2-7; 12 bases line up with TRBD2. The ends lost 11 bases at V and 0 bases at J; junction bases unmatched: 17. Germline V lookup: CDR1 LGHDT, CDR2 YNNKEL (reference sequence). CDR3 length equals 18 residues. Here the CDR3 reads CACCVAQTSGGFSYEQYF. Written as DNA, the CDR3 is TGTGCCTGCTGTGTGGCCCAGACTAGCGGGGGATTCTCCTACGAGCAGTACTTC.

There are many counts of this clonotype. The chain employs TRBV4-3 and TRBJ2-1; 11 positions agree with TRBD2. Germline CDR1 and CDR2: LGHNA and YSLEER. V was pared by 3 bases and J by 4 bases, with 5 bases of the junction left unmatched. The CDR3 loop spans 16 amino acids. In nucleotides, the CDR3 is TGCGCCAGCAGCCAGAATAGCGGGAGGGCTTACAATGAGCAGTTCTTC. As protein: CASSQNSGRAYNEQFF.

A few counts support this clonotype. J is TRBJ2-7 and V is TRBV30; TRBD1 agrees at 8 bases. Unmatched junction bases numbered 1, after V lost 6 bases and J lost 3 bases. This CDR3 has 11 residues. CDR1 GTSNPN and CDR2 SVGIG come from the germline V gene (reference sequence). Here the CDR3 reads CACRGHYEQYF. The DNA for the CDR3 is TGTGCCTGCAGGGGGCACTACGAGCAGTACTTC.

The table lists this clonotype with many counts. The CDR3 DNA reads as TGTGCCAGCAGGGGGGATCGGACCTACAATGAGCAGTTCTTC. Protein: CASRGDRTYNEQFF. V and J are TRBV6-2 or TRBV6-3 and TRBJ2-1; D is tentatively TRBD1 or TRBD2 (5 bases each). CDR1 is MNHEY and CDR2 is SVGEGT in the germline V gene. This CDR3 region has 14 residues. The V gene lost 6 bases and the J gene lost 2 bases, with 11 bases spanning the gap.

This clonotype was counted many times. V is TRBV4-3 and J is TRBJ1-2; D possibly corresponds to TRBD1 (5 bases). Per the germline V gene, CDR1 is LGHNA and CDR2 is YSLEER. The length of the CDR3 is 16 residues. The V end lost 4 bases, the J end lost 8 bases, and 23 bases lay between the germline ends. The CDR3 spells CASSPNAGAPGGGYTF. The CDR3 DNA is TGCGCCAGCAGCCCCAACGCTGGGGCGCCGGGCGGGGGCTACACCTTC.

This clonotype was observed at least ten times. This chain connects TRBV5-1 to TRBJ2-7, with a tentative D call TRBD1 (6 bases). Trimming shortened V by 6 bases and J by 2 bases, and 15 bases separated the two germline ends. The V gene's germline CDR1 is SGHRS and CDR2 YFSETQ. This CDR3 has 14 residues. CDR3 protein: CASKIGQLAYEQYF. CDR3 nucleotide sequence: TGCGCCAGCAAAATCGGACAGTTAGCCTACGAGCAGTACTTC.

The table lists this clonotype with a few counts. V and J are TRBV4-1 and TRBJ2-1; D might be TRBD2 (5 bases). The CDR3 sequence is 12 residues long. V gave up 3 bases and J gave up 12 bases, with 12 bases separating them. Germline CDR1 is MGHRA and CDR2 is YSYEKL. CDR3 DNA sequence: TGCGCCAGCAGCCAGCCGCCCAGCGGGCAGTTCTTC. Its translation is CASSQPPSGQFF.

CDR3 amino acids: CASSYSKEQFF. CDR3 coding DNA: TGTGCCAGCAGTTACTCGAAGGAGCAGTTCTTC. V gene TRBV6-5 combines with J gene TRBJ2-1; no reliable D call. Trimming pared 0 bases from V and 10 bases from J, leaving 4 bases between. CDR1 and CDR2 from the germline V gene are MNHEY and SVGAGI. This CDR3 has 11 amino acids.

This clonotype was recorded at least ten times. The CDR3 is CASSPGLAGPRTQETQYF. The CDR3 DNA reads TGTGCCAGCAGCCCGGGACTAGCGGGACCTCGGACCCAAGAGACCCAGTACTTC. The chain joins TRBV3-1 to TRBJ2-5; 13 bases are shared with TRBD2. The V gene's germline CDR1 is LGHDT and CDR2 YNNKEL (reference sequence). V was clipped by 4 bases and J by 1 base; unmatched bases: 9. This CDR3 contains 18 residues.

Ten or more counts support this clonotype. The chain recombines TRBV28 with TRBJ2-1; D may be TRBD1 (6 bases). The CDR3 runs 13 residues. Trimming cost V 6 bases and J 2 bases, with 8 bases left between them. Germline-derived CDR1 and CDR2 are MDHEN and SYDVKM. The CDR3 DNA reads TGTGCCAGCAGCTCAGGGGCCTACAATGAGCAGTTCTTC. Encoded protein: CASSSGAYNEQFF.

This clonotype has a handful of counts. The chain carries TRBV6-5 and TRBJ1-4; 9 bases align to TRBD1. The CDR3 covers 13 residues. The germline V gene encodes CDR1 MNHEY and CDR2 SVGAGI. V lost 10 bases to trimming and J lost 7 bases; unmatched junction nucleotides: 7. The CDR3 nucleotides are TGTGCCACCAAGGGACAGGGAGGTGAAAAACTGTTTTTT. It encodes CATKGQGGEKLFF.